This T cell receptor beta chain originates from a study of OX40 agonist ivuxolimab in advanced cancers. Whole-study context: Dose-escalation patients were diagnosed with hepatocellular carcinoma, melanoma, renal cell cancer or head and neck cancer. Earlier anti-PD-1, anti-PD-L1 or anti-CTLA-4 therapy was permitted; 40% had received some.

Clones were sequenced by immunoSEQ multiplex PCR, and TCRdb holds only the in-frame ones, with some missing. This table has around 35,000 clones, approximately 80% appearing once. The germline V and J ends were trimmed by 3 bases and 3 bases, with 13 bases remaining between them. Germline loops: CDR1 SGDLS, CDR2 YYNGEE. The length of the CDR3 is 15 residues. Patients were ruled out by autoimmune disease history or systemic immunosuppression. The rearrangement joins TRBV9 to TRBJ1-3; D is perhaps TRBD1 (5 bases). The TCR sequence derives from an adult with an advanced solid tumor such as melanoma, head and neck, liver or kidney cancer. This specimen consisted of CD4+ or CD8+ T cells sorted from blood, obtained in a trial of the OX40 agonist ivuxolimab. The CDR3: CASSEPQGGGNTIYF. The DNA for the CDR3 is TGTGCCAGCAGCGAACCCCAGGGAGGTGGAAACACCATATATTTT.